These 30 T cell receptor beta chains were all obtained from the same sample, sequenced in a study of T cells in localized non-small cell lung cancer. Only in-frame clones appear in the TCRdb table, and some are missing; sequencing was by immunoSEQ multiplex PCR. The sample gives fewer than 95,000 clones, roughly 91% of which show up once; approximately 4% is in the top ten. The sample here was PBMCs, taken before any cancer treatment. These receptors were collected from a woman aged 40-69 years with stage II squamous cell lung carcinoma.

V is TRBV11-2 and J is TRBJ2-7; 10 bases agree with TRBD1. The CDR3 totals 16 residues. The J segment lost 7 bases and the V segment lost 4 bases, leaving 13 bases of the junction unmatched. CDR1 and CDR2 from the germline V gene are SGHAT and FQNNGV. The CDR3 bases are TGTGCCAGCAGCTCCAACTCCGGGACAGGGGTTAGGGAGCAGTACTTC. Amino acids: CASSSNSGTGVREQYF.

This CDR3 is CACAQTRVGGNTIYF. The CDR3, as DNA: TGTGCCTGCGCTCAGACAAGGGTAGGGGGAAACACCATATATTTT. The chain combines TRBV30 with TRBJ1-3; D gene unclear. The length of the CDR3 is 15 residues. V was shortened by 6 bases and J by 4 bases, with 19 bases between the two germline ends. Germline V gene data show CDR1 as GTSNPN and CDR2 as SVGIG (reference sequence).

J is TRBJ1-2 and V is TRBV15, with D possibly matching TRBD1 (6 bases). V lost 0 bases, J lost 2 bases, and 10 bases lay in between. This CDR3 has 15 residues. Per germline, CDR1 LNHNV and CDR2 YYDKDF (reference sequence). The CDR3 DNA follows: TGTGCCACCAGCAGAGAACAGGGATACAACTATGGCTACACCTTC. Its protein is CATSREQGYNYGYTF.

The chain couples TRBV5-6 to TRBJ1-6, with a tentative D call TRBD1 (5 bases). Per the germline V gene, CDR1 is SGHDT and CDR2 is YYEEEE. The ends were cut back, 0 bases at V and 7 bases at J, with 8 bases in the middle. This CDR3 is built from 14 residues. The CDR3 nucleotides are TGTGCCAGCAGCTTGGAACAGGACAATTCACCCCTCCACTTT. Encoded protein: CASSLEQDNSPLHF.

The V gene is TRBV6-5, the J gene TRBJ2-2; TRBD2 might be the D (5 bases). The CDR3 runs to 14 residues. CDR1 MNHEY and CDR2 SVGAGI come from the germline V gene. V was pared by 10 bases and J by 7 bases, with 19 bases between. The CDR3 protein is CATRYGRGGGELFF. The CDR3 coding sequence is TGTGCCACCCGATATGGGAGAGGCGGCGGGGAGCTGTTTTTT.

CDR3 nucleotide sequence: TGTGCCAGCAGTGATACAGTCGTGGGCGGGGAGCTGTTTTTT. Translating it yields CASSDTVVGGELFF. The chain uses TRBV25-1 and TRBJ2-2; D gene unclear. Trimming left V 3 bases short and J 7 bases short, with 12 bases between. CDR1 is MGHDK and CDR2 is SYGVNS in the germline V gene. This CDR3 is built from 14 residues.

The rearrangement links TRBV5-1 to TRBJ1-3; 7 bases match TRBD1. Looked up from germline, CDR1 is SGHRS and CDR2 is YFSETQ. The CDR3 has 14 residues. Trimming cost V 4 bases and J 8 bases; bases outside gene matches: 9. The CDR3 DNA is TGCGCCAGCAGCAGGGGGACAGCAGCAGACACCATATATTTT. Protein product: CASSRGTAADTIYF.

This clone was detected once. The chain joins TRBV7-9 to TRBJ1-6; no definite D call. The germline gives CDR1 SEHNR, CDR2 FQNEAQ (reference sequence). CDR3 size: 13 residues. Trimming removed 2 bases at V and 8 bases at J, with 7 bases between. CDR3 loop: CASSLREDSPLHF. CDR3 nucleotide sequence: TGTGCCAGCAGCTTACGGGAGGATTCACCCCTCCACTTT.

The CDR3 coding sequence is TGTGCCAGCAGCAAAGATCGGGGGATACATCAGCCCCAGCATTTT. Its protein is CASSKDRGIHQPQHF. The chain uses TRBV21-1 and TRBJ1-5. TRBV21-1 is shown as a pseudogene. The CDR3 totals 15 residues.

The chain recombines TRBV28 with TRBJ1-1, with TRBD1 as a possible D gene (5 bases). The CDR3 contains 15 residues. In germline, CDR1 is MDHEN, CDR2 SYDVKM. V gave up 3 bases and J gave up 1 base, with 12 bases separating them. The CDR3 coding sequence is TGTGCCAGCAGTTTTGGGGGGGTGCAGAACACTGAAGCTTTCTTT. Translation: CASSFGGVQNTEAFF.

J is TRBJ2-1 and V is TRBV11-2; D is ambiguous. Between the trimmed V and J ends, which lost 4 bases and 10 bases, there was a span of 14 bases. The CDR3 is 13 amino acids. Germline values: CDR1 SGHAT, CDR2 FQNNGV. CDR3 loop: CASSSLPSSEQFF. CDR3 DNA sequence: TGTGCCAGCAGCTCACTACCCTCCTCCGAGCAGTTCTTC. Full variable domain (outside the CDR3, taken from reference TRBV11-2 and TRBJ2-1): EAGVAQSPRYKIIEKRQSVAFWCNPISGHATLYWYQQILGQGPKLLIQFQNNGVVDDSQLPKDRFSAERLKGVDSTLKIQPAKLEDSAVYLCASSSLPSSEQFFGPGTRLTVL.

J is TRBJ1-4 and V is TRBV5-4, with 11 bases identical to TRBD1. CDR1 SGHNT and CDR2 YYREEE come from the germline V gene (reference sequence). The CDR3 is 18 residues long. The trim removed 3 bases at V and 8 bases at J, leaving 15 bases unmatched. CDR3 in amino acids: CASSSHRDRGTSGEKLFF. CDR3 coding DNA: TGTGCCAGCAGCTCCCACCGGGACAGGGGGACGAGTGGGGAAAAACTGTTTTTT.

This chain connects TRBV5-4 to TRBJ2-3; D gene unclear. CDR1 is SGHNT and CDR2 is YYREEE in the germline V gene (reference sequence). Trimming shortened V by 0 bases and J by 2 bases, and 10 bases separated the two germline ends. The CDR3 loop spans 15 amino acids. CDR3 nucleotide sequence: TGTGCCAGCAGCTTGGCACCCGCCCCCACAGATACGCAGTATTTT. It is translated as CASSLAPAPTDTQYF. Using reference TRBV5-4 and TRBJ2-3 for the parts outside the CDR3, the full variable domain is ETGVTQSPTHLIKTRGQQVTLRCSSQSGHNTVSWYQQALGQGPQFIFQYYREEENGRGNFPPRFSGLQFPNYSSELNVNALELDDSALYLCASSLAPAPTDTQYFGPGTRLTVL.

The sample holds one count of this clone. This chain connects TRBV5-4 to TRBJ2-5, with 7 bases lining up with TRBD1. Germline CDR1 reads SGHNT; CDR2 reads YYREEE (reference sequence). Trimming took 3 bases from V and 1 from J; bases not matched to a gene: 3. This CDR3 is 14 amino acids long. CDR3 region: CASSSDRAQETQYF. CDR3 nucleotide sequence: TGTGCCAGCAGCTCCGACAGGGCCCAAGAGACCCAGTACTTC.

This chain joins TRBV5-1 and TRBJ2-5; maybe TRBD1 (5 bases). With the DNA end fitting TRBJ2-7 better, the J assignment may be wrong. Germline V gene data show CDR1 as SGHRS and CDR2 as YFSETQ. This CDR3 has 14 amino acids. CDR3 sequence (DNA): TGCGCCAGCAGCTTGGAGGGGATGAGCTACGAGCAGTACTTC. Amino acids: CASSLEGMSYEQYF.

The V call is TRBV30, the J call TRBJ1-2, with 8 bases fitting TRBD1. This CDR3 has 14 residues. V trimming: 2 bases; J trimming: 8 bases; junction bases outside the gene matches: 10. From germline, CDR1 is GTSNPN and CDR2 SVGIG (reference sequence). The CDR3 nucleotides read TGTGCCTGGAGTCTCCCAGGGGGCAAAGGCGGCTACACCTTC. Amino acid sequence: CAWSLPGGKGGYTF. The whole variable domain, filled in from reference TRBV30 and TRBJ1-2, reads SQTIHQWPATLVQPVGSPLSLECTVEGTSNPNLYWYRQAAGRGLQLLFYSVGIGQISSEVPQNLSASRPQDRQFILSSKKLLLSDSGFYLCAWSLPGGKGGYTFGSGTRLTVV.

This clone was counted only a few times. The chain joins TRBV19 to TRBJ2-1, with TRBD1 matching over 8 bases. The germline gives CDR1 LNHDA, CDR2 SQIVND (reference sequence). Trimming at V came to 5 bases and at J to 8 bases, leaving 5 bases not matched to a gene. This CDR3 contains 13 residues. CDR3 protein: CASSPDRGHEQFF. CDR3 sequence (DNA): TGTGCCAGTAGTCCCGACAGGGGACATGAGCAGTTCTTC.

The rearrangement uses TRBV18 and TRBJ2-2, with 12 bases matching TRBD2. The trim removed 3 bases at V and 6 bases at J, leaving 11 bases unmatched. The CDR3 sequence is 18 residues long. Germline CDR1 is KGHSH and CDR2 is LQKENI. CDR3 DNA: TGTGCCAGCTCACCTCCTCAGACTAGCGGGAGCCGAGCCGGGGAGCTGTTTTTT. This gives the protein CASSPPQTSGSRAGELFF.

The chain links TRBV7-8 to TRBJ1-5, with TRBD1 as a possible D gene (5 bases). Germline CDR1 reads SGHVS; CDR2 reads FQNEAQ. Trimming stripped 5 bases from V and 1 base from J, with 15 bases between. The CDR3 covers 16 residues. Here the CDR3 DNA reads TGTGCCAGCAGCGACAGAGGGAAACGGAGCAATCAGCCCCAGCATTTT. Translating gives CASSDRGKRSNQPQHF.

The genes are TRBV19 and TRBJ1-5, with D tentatively TRBD1 (6 bases). Germline-derived CDR1 and CDR2 are LNHDA and SQIVND (reference sequence). The CDR3 length is 14 residues. Trimming removed 6 bases from V and 5 bases from J, with 14 bases in between. The CDR3 protein is CASSSAGDYQPQHF. The CDR3 DNA reads as TGTGCCAGTAGCTCAGCAGGGGATTATCAGCCCCAGCATTTT.

The chain joins TRBV6-5 to TRBJ2-2; D is perhaps TRBD1 (6 bases). Per the germline V gene, CDR1 is MNHEY and CDR2 is SVGAGI. Deletions cut 0 bases from V and 6 bases from J, with 11 bases between. This CDR3 spans 15 amino acids. The CDR3 nucleotides read TGTGCCAGCAGTTACTCGATCAGGGGTCCCGGGGAGCTGTTTTTT. This translates into CASSYSIRGPGELFF.

The gene calls are TRBV6-5 and TRBJ1-2, with 7 bases fitting TRBD1. V lost 6 bases and J lost 4; bases outside the gene matches: 5. The germline CDR1 and CDR2 sequences are MNHEY and SVGAGI. The CDR3 covers 13 residues. The CDR3 nucleotides read TGTGCCAGCAGAGGGACAGCAGGCTATGGCTACACCTTC. Translated, it gives CASRGTAGYGYTF.

CDR3 in amino acids: CASSPGPEFVFQPQHF. CDR3 sequence (DNA): TGTGCCAGCAGCCCTGGACCGGAATTTGTTTTCCAGCCCCAGCATTTT. The V and J genes are TRBV28 and TRBJ1-5; no clear D. Per the germline V gene, CDR1 is MDHEN and CDR2 is SYDVKM. Deletions cut 6 bases from V and 7 bases from J, with 22 bases between. The CDR3 is made up of 16 amino acids.

The CDR3 is CASSLGLGENIQYF. The CDR3 nucleotides are TGCGCCAGCAGCTTGGGACTAGGAGAAAACATTCAGTACTTC. V and J are TRBV5-1 and TRBJ2-4, with D tentatively TRBD2 (6 bases). V was shortened by 0 bases and J by 5 bases, with 9 bases between the two germline ends. The CDR3 loop spans 14 amino acids. CDR1 is SGHRS and CDR2 is YFSETQ in the germline V gene.

In this sample, this clone turned up a few times. J is TRBJ1-2 and V is TRBV14; weak D call: TRBD1 (5 bases). Trimming took off 4 bases at V and 5 bases at J, with 20 bases between the two ends. The CDR3 consists of 16 residues. The germline V gene encodes CDR1 SGHDN and CDR2 FVKESK. CDR3 DNA sequence: TGTGCCAGCAGCCGAGAGGTTTGGGAGGGACGATATGGCTACACCTTC. As protein: CASSREVWEGRYGYTF.

The V and J genes are TRBV6-5 and TRBJ2-7, with D perhaps matching TRBD2 (6 bases). V dropped 6 bases and J dropped 2 bases, with 17 bases sitting between them. Germline-derived CDR1 and CDR2 are MNHEY and SVGAGI. The CDR3 is 15 amino acids. The CDR3: CASRSTGVVTYEQYF. CDR3 nucleotides: TGTGCCAGCAGGTCGACGGGAGTCGTTACCTACGAGCAGTACTTC.

In this sample, this clone turned up once. The J gene is TRBJ2-3, the V gene TRBV12-5; 7 bases fit TRBD1. Germline V CDR1 and CDR2: LGHNT, FRNRAP. The length of the CDR3 is 11 residues. The CDR3 loop is CAGQGTDTQYF. CDR3 bases: TGTGCCGGACAGGGCACAGATACGCAGTATTTT.

The chain combines TRBV18 with TRBJ2-7; possibly TRBD1 for D (5 bases). Germline assignment: CDR1 KGHSH and CDR2 LQKENI. V gave up 3 bases and J gave up 6 bases, with 12 bases separating them. This CDR3 has 13 amino acids. The CDR3 nucleotides read TGTGCCAGCTCACCCTCCCAGGGCTTCGAGCAGTACTTC. The encoded protein is CASSPSQGFEQYF.

The CDR3 loop is CASSLDRANEKLFF. The CDR3 DNA reads TGTGCCAGCAGCTTAGATAGGGCCAATGAAAAACTGTTTTTT. The rearrangement joins TRBV7-2 to TRBJ1-4; D is unresolved. The V end was cut by 1 base, the J end by 5 bases, with 8 bases between. Germline lookup yields CDR1 SGHTA and CDR2 FQGNSA. The CDR3 sequence is 14 residues long. The variable domain in full, with the rest retrieved from reference TRBV7-2 and TRBJ1-4, is GAGVSQSPSNKVTEKGKDVELRCDPISGHTALYWYRQSLGQGLEFLIYFQGNSAPDKSGLPSDRFSAERTGGSVSTLTIQRTQQEDSAVYLCASSLDRANEKLFFGSGTQLSVL.

CDR3 sequence: CASSLSPPQLYSGNTIYF. The CDR3 DNA reads TGTGCCAGCAGTTTATCGCCCCCTCAGCTTTACTCTGGAAACACCATATATTTT. The genes are TRBV27 and TRBJ1-3; D ambiguous. CDR1 and CDR2 from the germline V gene are MNHEY and SMNVEV (reference sequence). The CDR3 spans 18 residues. Trimming pared 0 bases from V and 0 bases from J, leaving 15 bases between.